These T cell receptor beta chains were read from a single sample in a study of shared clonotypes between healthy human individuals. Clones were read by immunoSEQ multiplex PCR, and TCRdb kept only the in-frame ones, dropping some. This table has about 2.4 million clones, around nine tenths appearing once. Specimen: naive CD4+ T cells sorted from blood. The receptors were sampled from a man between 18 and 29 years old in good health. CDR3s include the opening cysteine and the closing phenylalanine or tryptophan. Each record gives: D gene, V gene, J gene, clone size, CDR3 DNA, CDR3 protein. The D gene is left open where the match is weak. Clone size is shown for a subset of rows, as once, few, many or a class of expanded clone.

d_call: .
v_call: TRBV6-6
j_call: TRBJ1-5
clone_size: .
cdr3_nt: TGTGCCAGCAGTTACATTCGGGATCAGCCCCAGCATTTT
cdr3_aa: CASSYIRDQPQHF

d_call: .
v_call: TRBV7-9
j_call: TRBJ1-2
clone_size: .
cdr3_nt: TGTGCCAGCAGCTTAGAATCAGGGACGGGTGGCTACACCTTC
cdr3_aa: CASSLESGTGGYTF

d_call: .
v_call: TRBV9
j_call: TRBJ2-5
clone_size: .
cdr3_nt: TGTGCCAGCAGCCCCCTCGAGGCGTGGGGGGAGACCCAGTACTTC
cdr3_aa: CASSPLEAWGETQYF

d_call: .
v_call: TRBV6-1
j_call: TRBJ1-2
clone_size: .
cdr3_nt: TGTGCCAGCAGTGAAGGAAGGACGGGTAACTATGGCTACACCTTC
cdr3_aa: CASSEGRTGNYGYTF

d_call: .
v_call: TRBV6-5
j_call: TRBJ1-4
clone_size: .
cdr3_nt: TGTGCCAGCAGTTACTTGGGTCCTAATGAAAAACTGTTTTTT
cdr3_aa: CASSYLGPNEKLFF

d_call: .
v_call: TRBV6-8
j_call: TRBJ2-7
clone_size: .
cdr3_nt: TGTGCCAGCAGTTCTAACAGTTCCTACGAGCAGTACTTC
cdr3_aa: CASSSNSSYEQYF

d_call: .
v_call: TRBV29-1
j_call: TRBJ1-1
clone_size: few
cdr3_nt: TGCAGCGTTGAAGAGGACTGGAACACTGAAGCTTTCTTT
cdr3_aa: CSVEEDWNTEAFF

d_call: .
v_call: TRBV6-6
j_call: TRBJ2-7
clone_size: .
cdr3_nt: TGTGCCAGCAGAGAAGAGGGGTACGAGCAGTACTTC
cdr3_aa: CASREEGYEQYF

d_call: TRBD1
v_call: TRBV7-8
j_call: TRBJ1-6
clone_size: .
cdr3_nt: TGTGCCAGCAGCAGACCCGGGACAGGAGGGAATTCACCCCTCCACTTT
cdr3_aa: CASSRPGTGGNSPLHF

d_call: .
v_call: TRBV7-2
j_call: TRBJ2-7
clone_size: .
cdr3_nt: TGTGCCAGCAGCTTCTCGGTGGGAACCTCCTACGAGCAGTACTTC
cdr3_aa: CASSFSVGTSYEQYF

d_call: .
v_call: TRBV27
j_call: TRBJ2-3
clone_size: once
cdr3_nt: TGTGCCAGCAGCCCCGGGGGTGGGCGAGGGCGTGCACTGGGCACGCAGTATTTT
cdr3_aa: CASSPGGGRGRALGTQYF

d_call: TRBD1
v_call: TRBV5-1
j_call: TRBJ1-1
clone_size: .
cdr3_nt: TGCGCCAGCAGCTTGACGACAGGGGGCACTGAAGCTTTCTTT
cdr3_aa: CASSLTTGGTEAFF

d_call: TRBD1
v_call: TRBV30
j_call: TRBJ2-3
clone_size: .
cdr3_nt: TGTGCCTGGAGTGTCGACAGGGTAACCATATTCACAGATACGCAGTATTTT
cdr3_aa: CAWSVDRVTIFTDTQYF

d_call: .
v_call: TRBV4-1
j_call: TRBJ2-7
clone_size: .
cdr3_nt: TGCGCCAGCAGCCAAGGAGTACTGATCTCCTACGAGCAGTACTTC
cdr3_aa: CASSQGVLISYEQYF

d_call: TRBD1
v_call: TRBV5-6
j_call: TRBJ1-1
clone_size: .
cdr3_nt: TGTGCCAGCAGCTGGATGGACAGGGAGGACACTGAAGCTTTCTTT
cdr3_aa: CASSWMDREDTEAFF

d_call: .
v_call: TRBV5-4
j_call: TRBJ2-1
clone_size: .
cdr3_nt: TGTGCCAGCAGCTTGGAGGCCGCAAAATACAATGAGCAGTTCTTC
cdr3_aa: CASSLEAAKYNEQFF